These 20 T cell receptor beta chains were sequenced from one sample in a study of blood T cell repertoires in COVID-19. The protocol was immunoSEQ multiplex PCR, while the TCRdb copy is restricted to in-frame clones and leaves out a portion. This sample yields 390,000 or so clones, of which just under 90% are seen a single time; roughly a tenth belongs to the top ten. Source material: PBMCs or T cells enriched from blood (not recorded which). Every receptor here comes from a woman between 50 and 59 years old who had recovered from COVID-19.

A note on this clone: This may arise from a read error, as a much more abundant clone is one base away. The chain recombines TRBV19 with TRBJ1-5; 8 nucleotides align to TRBD1. CDR1 LNHDA and CDR2 SQIVND come from the germline V gene (reference sequence). This CDR3 has 15 residues. CDR3 amino acids: CASSSIQGGNQLQHF. CDR3 coding DNA: TGTGCCAGTAGTTCCATACAGGGGGGCAATCAGCTCCAGCATTTT. The full variable domain, its missing parts supplied by reference TRBV19 and TRBJ1-5, is DGGITQSPKYLFRKEGQNVTLSCEQNLNHDAMYWYRQDPGQGLRLIYYSQIVNDFQKGDIAEGYSVSREKKESFPLTVTSAQKNPTAFYLCASSSIQGGNQLQHFGDGTRLSIL.

This clone was recorded a few times. The DNA for the CDR3 is TGCGCCAGCAGCCACGGACTAGCGGGGGGGCAGGTAGATACGCAGTATTTT. The encoded protein is CASSHGLAGGQVDTQYF. This chain links TRBV5-1 with TRBJ2-3, with TRBD2 matching over 15 bases. The CDR3 is 17 amino acids. V dropped 4 bases and J dropped 5; count of bases not matched to a gene: 8. Germline V lookup: CDR1 SGHRS, CDR2 YFSETQ. Drawing the rest from reference TRBV5-1 and TRBJ2-3, the complete variable domain is KAGVTQTPRYLIKTRGQQVTLSCSPISGHRSVSWYQQTPGQGLQFLFEYFSETQRNKGNFPGRFSGRQFSNSRSEMNVSTLELGDSALYLCASSHGLAGGQVDTQYFGPGTRLTVL.

The chain joins TRBV3-1 (or the pseudogene TRBV3-2) to TRBJ2-7; the D gene is possibly TRBD1 (5 bases). The germline V gene encodes CDR1 LGHDT and CDR2 YNNKEL (reference sequence). The CDR3 has 12 amino acids. With 4 bases removed from V and 4 bases from J, the gap between germline ends came to 8 bases. As DNA, the CDR3 is TGTGCCAGCAGCCCCCAGGGATACGAGCAGTACTTC. It codes for CASSPQGYEQYF.

This chain joins TRBV4-1 and TRBJ1-4; 7 bases are a match to TRBD1. This CDR3 is built from 17 residues. CDR1 and CDR2 from the germline V gene are MGHRA and YSYEKL. V gave up 1 base and J gave up 5 bases; unmatched junction bases: 10. The CDR3 spells CASSQAPPTGSNEKLFF. CDR3 in DNA: TGCGCCAGCAGCCAAGCCCCACCGACAGGGTCAAATGAAAAACTGTTTTTT.

Written as DNA, the CDR3 is TGTGCCAGCAGCTCCTTAAGGGGGGGACAGTACTTC. This codes for CASSSLRGGQYF. This sequence joins TRBV7-8 and TRBJ2-7, with a weak D call TRBD2 (7 bases). V gave up 4 bases and J gave up 10 bases, with 14 bases separating them. Germline CDR1 is SGHVS and CDR2 is FQNEAQ. The CDR3 length is 12 residues.

CDR3 sequence (DNA): TGTGCCAGTAGTTCTATCCCCCAGGGTCCCTACGAGCAGTACTTC. Protein sequence: CASSSIPQGPYEQYF. V and J are TRBV19 and TRBJ2-7; a possible D gene is TRBD1 (5 bases). V lost 5 bases, J lost 2 bases, and 16 bases lay in between. The CDR3 totals 15 residues. The germline CDR1 and CDR2 sequences are LNHDA and SQIVND (reference sequence). The whole variable domain, remainder taken from reference TRBV19 and TRBJ2-7, is DGGITQSPKYLFRKEGQNVTLSCEQNLNHDAMYWYRQDPGQGLRLIYYSQIVNDFQKGDIAEGYSVSREKKESFPLTVTSAQKNPTAFYLCASSSIPQGPYEQYFGPGTRLTVT.

This chain joins TRBV28 and TRBJ2-1; D unclear. V dropped 6 bases and J dropped 15 bases, with 18 bases sitting between them. CDR3 length: 12 residues. Germline V CDR1 and CDR2: MDHEN, SYDVKM. The CDR3 region has the DNA TGTGCCAGCAGGCCCCCGGGTGGTTGGTCGTTCTTC. Protein product: CASRPPGGWSFF.

The chain carries TRBV7-2 and TRBJ1-3; D is possibly TRBD1 (6 bases). CDR1 SGHTA and CDR2 FQGNSA come from the germline V gene. CDR3 size: 14 residues. The V end lost 5 bases, the J end lost 4 bases, and 12 bases lay between the germline ends. The CDR3, as DNA: TGTGCCAGCAGCGAACAGGGATGGGGAAACACCATATATTTT. This gives the protein CASSEQGWGNTIYF.

CDR3 nucleotide sequence: TGCAGCGTTGTCTCGGGTAGAGGCTATGGCTACACCTTC. It codes for CSVVSGRGYGYTF. The rearrangement links TRBV29-1 to TRBJ1-2; D uncertain. In germline, CDR1 is SQVTM, CDR2 ANQGSEA. V was trimmed by 4 bases and J by 4 bases, leaving 13 bases between them. The CDR3 is 13 amino acids. The entire variable domain, with the rest obtained from reference TRBV29-1 and TRBJ1-2, is as follows: SAVISQKPSRDICQRGTSLTIQCQVDSQVTMMFWYRQQPGQSLTLIATANQGSEATYESGFVIDKFPISRPNLTFSTLTVSNMSPEDSSIYLCSVVSGRGYGYTFGSGTRLTVV.

The chain couples TRBV4-1 to TRBJ1-3; D uncertain. Per the germline V gene, CDR1 is MGHRA and CDR2 is YSYEKL. This CDR3 comprises 16 residues. The V end lost 1 base, the J end lost 4 bases, and 14 bases lay between the germline ends. The chain's CDR3 is CASSQVRRGKGNTIYF. DNA of the CDR3: TGCGCCAGCAGCCAAGTGCGGCGGGGTAAAGGAAACACCATATATTTT.

CDR3 region: CASSQGGVGQETQYF. The CDR3 DNA reads TGTGCCAGCAGCCAAGGCGGGGTTGGGCAAGAGACCCAGTACTTC. The gene calls are TRBV3-1 (or the pseudogene TRBV3-2) and TRBJ2-5; D might be TRBD2 (6 bases). Germline V gene lookup returns CDR1 LGHDT and CDR2 YNNKEL (reference sequence). V was shortened by 1 base and J by 2 bases, with 11 bases between the two germline ends. This CDR3 has 15 residues.

The chain recombines TRBV6-5 with TRBJ2-5; D ambiguous. This CDR3 has 14 amino acids. Germline-derived CDR1 and CDR2 are MNHEY and SVGAGI. V shed 8 bases and J shed 2 bases, with 15 bases lying between them. The CDR3 DNA is TGTGCCAGCCTCCAGTCGGCGGTACAAGAGACCCAGTACTTC. Protein: CASLQSAVQETQYF.

The V call is TRBV9, the J call TRBJ1-3; D may be TRBD1 (6 bases). The length of the CDR3 is 17 residues. The V gene lost 1 base and the J gene lost 0 bases, with 14 bases spanning the gap. Germline values: CDR1 SGDLS, CDR2 YYNGEE. CDR3 sequence (DNA): TGTGCCAGCAGCGTAACCGGACAGACAGTCTCTGGAAACACCATATATTTT. Amino acid sequence: CASSVTGQTVSGNTIYF.

In this sample, this clone turned up a few times. The chain has TRBV28 and TRBJ1-2; D gene uncertain. Trimming cost V 7 bases and J 2 bases, with 17 bases left between them. Germline V gene lookup returns CDR1 MDHEN and CDR2 SYDVKM. The CDR3 runs to 15 residues. CDR3 nucleotides: TGTGCCAGCACAAAGCGTGGGTATGGGAACTATGGCTACACCTTC. Translating gives CASTKRGYGNYGYTF.

The V call is TRBV28, the J call TRBJ1-4; unclear D gene. The CDR3 spans 14 residues. Trimming shortened V by 3 bases and J by 7 bases, and 12 bases separated the two germline ends. The germline V gene has CDR1 MDHEN and CDR2 SYDVKM. DNA of the CDR3: TGTGCCAGCAGTTTCCCGAGGCCCGTTGAAAAACTGTTTTTT. This sequence encodes CASSFPRPVEKLFF.

The gene calls are TRBV5-1 and TRBJ1-4; 8 bases are shared with TRBD1. The CDR3 runs 15 residues. Looked up from germline, CDR1 is SGHRS and CDR2 is YFSETQ. Losses at the gene ends were 0 bases for V and 8 bases for J; bases not matched to a gene: 6. The CDR3 bases are TGCGCCAGCAGCTTGGGGGCCGGGACAGGAGAAAAACTGTTTTTT. This sequence encodes CASSLGAGTGEKLFF. Combining the CDR3 with reference TRBV5-1 and TRBJ1-4 gives the whole variable domain KAGVTQTPRYLIKTRGQQVTLSCSPISGHRSVSWYQQTPGQGLQFLFEYFSETQRNKGNFPGRFSGRQFSNSRSEMNVSTLELGDSALYLCASSLGAGTGEKLFFGSGTQLSVL.

This clone was seen a single time. The genes are TRBV5-5 and TRBJ1-2; D remains ambiguous. The CDR3 loop spans 14 amino acids. Germline CDR1 reads SGHKS; CDR2 reads YYEKEE (reference sequence). Trimming took 0 bases from V and 4 from J, leaving 10 bases between them. CDR3 residues: CASSLVTESYGYTF. For the CDR3, the DNA is TGTGCCAGCAGCTTGGTGACGGAGTCCTATGGCTACACCTTC. Full variable domain (missing parts from reference TRBV5-5 and TRBJ1-2): DAGVTQSPTHLIKTRGQQVTLRCSPISGHKSVSWYQQVLGQGPQFIFQYYEKEERGRGNFPDRFSARQFPNYSSELNVNALLLGDSALYLCASSLVTESYGYTFGSGTRLTVV.

The rearrangement uses TRBV2 and TRBJ2-1; D not certain. Looked up from germline, CDR1 is SNHLY and CDR2 is FYNNEI. Trimming took 6 bases from V and 8 from J, leaving 8 bases between them. The CDR3 loop spans 11 amino acids. The CDR3 sequence: CASSPADEQFF. CDR3 nucleotide sequence: TGTGCCAGCAGCCCGGCGGATGAGCAGTTCTTC.

The chain is built from TRBV2 and TRBJ1-2, with no clear D. This CDR3 comprises 13 residues. Trimming left V 1 base short and J 6 bases short, with 9 bases between. The germline V gene has CDR1 SNHLY and CDR2 FYNNEI. The CDR3, as DNA: TGTGCCAGCAGTGAAGGCGGAACCCATGGCTACACCTTC. Its protein product is CASSEGGTHGYTF.

The chain has TRBV28 and TRBJ2-7, with TRBD2 identical over 7 bases. From germline, CDR1 is MDHEN and CDR2 SYDVKM. The V segment lost 5 bases and the J segment 2 bases; nucleotides outside the gene matches: 9. This CDR3 has 15 amino acids. The CDR3 region has the DNA TGTGCCAGCAGTCTACGGGACTACTGGACCTACGAGCAGTACTTC. Its translation: CASSLRDYWTYEQYF.